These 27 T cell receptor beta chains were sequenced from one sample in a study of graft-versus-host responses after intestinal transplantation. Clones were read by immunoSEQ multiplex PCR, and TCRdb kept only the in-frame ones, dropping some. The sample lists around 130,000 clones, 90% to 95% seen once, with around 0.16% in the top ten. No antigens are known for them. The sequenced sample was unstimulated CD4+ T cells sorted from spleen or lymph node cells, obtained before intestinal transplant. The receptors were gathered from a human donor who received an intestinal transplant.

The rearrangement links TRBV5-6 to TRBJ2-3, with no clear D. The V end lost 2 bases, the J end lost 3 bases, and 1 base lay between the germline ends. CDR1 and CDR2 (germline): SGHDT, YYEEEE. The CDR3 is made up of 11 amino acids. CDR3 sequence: CASSFTDTQYF. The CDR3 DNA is TGTGCCAGCAGCTTTACAGATACGCAGTATTTT.

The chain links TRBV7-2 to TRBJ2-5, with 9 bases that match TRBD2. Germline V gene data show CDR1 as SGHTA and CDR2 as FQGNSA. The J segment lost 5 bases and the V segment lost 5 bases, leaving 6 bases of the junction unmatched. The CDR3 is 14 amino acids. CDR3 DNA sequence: TGTGCCAGCAGCCCCTTGCGGGGGGGGGAGACCCAGTACTTC. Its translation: CASSPLRGGETQYF.

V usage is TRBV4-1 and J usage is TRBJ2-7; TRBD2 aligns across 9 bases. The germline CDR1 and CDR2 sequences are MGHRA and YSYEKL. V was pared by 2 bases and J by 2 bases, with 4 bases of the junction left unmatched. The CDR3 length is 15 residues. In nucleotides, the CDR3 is TGCGCCAGCAGCCAAAGCGGGGGGTCAACCTACGAGCAGTACTTC. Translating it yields CASSQSGGSTYEQYF.

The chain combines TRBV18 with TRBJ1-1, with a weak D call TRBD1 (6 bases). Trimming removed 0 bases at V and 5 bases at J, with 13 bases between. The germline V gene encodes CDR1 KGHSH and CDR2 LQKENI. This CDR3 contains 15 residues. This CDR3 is CASSPPAGVNTEAFF. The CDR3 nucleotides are TGTGCCAGCTCACCACCGGCAGGGGTTAATACTGAAGCTTTCTTT.

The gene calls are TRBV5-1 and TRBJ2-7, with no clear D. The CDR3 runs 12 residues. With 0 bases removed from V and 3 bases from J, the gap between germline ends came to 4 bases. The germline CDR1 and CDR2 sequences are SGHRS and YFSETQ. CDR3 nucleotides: TGCGCCAGCAGCTTGGCGGACTACGAGCAGTACTTC. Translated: CASSLADYEQYF.

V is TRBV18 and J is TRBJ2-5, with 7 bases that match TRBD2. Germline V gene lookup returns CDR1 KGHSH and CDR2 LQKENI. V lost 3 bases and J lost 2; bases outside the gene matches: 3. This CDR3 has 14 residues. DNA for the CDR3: TGTGCCAGCTCACCGGGACTACTTCAAGAGACCCAGTACTTC. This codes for CASSPGLLQETQYF.

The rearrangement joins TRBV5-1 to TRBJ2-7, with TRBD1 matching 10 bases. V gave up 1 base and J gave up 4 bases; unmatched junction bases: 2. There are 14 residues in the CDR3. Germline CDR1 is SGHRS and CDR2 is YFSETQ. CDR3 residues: CASSLRQGAYEQYF. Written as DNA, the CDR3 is TGCGCCAGCAGCTTGAGACAGGGGGCTTACGAGCAGTACTTC. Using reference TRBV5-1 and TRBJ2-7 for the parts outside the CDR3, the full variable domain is KAGVTQTPRYLIKTRGQQVTLSCSPISGHRSVSWYQQTPGQGLQFLFEYFSETQRNKGNFPGRFSGRQFSNSRSEMNVSTLELGDSALYLCASSLRQGAYEQYFGPGTRLTVT.

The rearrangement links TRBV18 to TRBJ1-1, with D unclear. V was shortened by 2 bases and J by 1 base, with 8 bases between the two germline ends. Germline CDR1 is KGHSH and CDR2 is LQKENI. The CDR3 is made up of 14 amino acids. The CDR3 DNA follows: TGTGCCAGCTCACCAAAGTCAGGGAACACTGAAGCTTTCTTT. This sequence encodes CASSPKSGNTEAFF.

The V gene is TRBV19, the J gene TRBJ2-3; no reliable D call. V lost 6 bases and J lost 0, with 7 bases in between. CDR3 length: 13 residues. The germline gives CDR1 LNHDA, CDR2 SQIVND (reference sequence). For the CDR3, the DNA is TGTGCCAGTAGGGGCGTCAGCACAGATACGCAGTATTTT. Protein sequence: CASRGVSTDTQYF.

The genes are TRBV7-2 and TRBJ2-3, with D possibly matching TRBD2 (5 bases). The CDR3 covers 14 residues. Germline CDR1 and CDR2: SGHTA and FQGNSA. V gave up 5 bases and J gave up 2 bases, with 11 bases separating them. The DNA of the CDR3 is TGTGCCAGCAGCCCGGCGGGTTACACAGATACGCAGTATTTT. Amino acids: CASSPAGYTDTQYF.

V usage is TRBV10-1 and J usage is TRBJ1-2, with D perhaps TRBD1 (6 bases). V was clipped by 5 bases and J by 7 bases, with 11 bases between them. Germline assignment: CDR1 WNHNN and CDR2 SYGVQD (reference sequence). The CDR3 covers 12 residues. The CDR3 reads CASSSTGGGYTF. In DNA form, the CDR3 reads TGCGCCAGCAGTTCGACAGGCGGTGGCTACACCTTC.

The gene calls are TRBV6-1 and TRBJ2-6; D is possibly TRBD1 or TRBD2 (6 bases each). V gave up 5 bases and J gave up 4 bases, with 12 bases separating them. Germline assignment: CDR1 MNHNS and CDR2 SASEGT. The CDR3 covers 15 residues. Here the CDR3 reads CASSQGGSGANVLTF. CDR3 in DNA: TGTGCCAGCAGTCAAGGGGGGTCCGGGGCCAACGTCCTGACTTTC.

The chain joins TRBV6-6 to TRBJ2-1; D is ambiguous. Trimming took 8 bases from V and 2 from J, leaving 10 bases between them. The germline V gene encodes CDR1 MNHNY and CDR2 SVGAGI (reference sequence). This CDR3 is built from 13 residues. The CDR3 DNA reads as TGTGCCAGCGTGGGGATCACCTACAATGAGCAGTTCTTC. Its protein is CASVGITYNEQFF.

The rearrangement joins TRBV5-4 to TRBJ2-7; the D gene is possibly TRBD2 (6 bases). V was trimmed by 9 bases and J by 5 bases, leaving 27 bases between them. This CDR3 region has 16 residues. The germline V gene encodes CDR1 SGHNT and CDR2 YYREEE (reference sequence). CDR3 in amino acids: CAIGPGTSKGLHEQYF. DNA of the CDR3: TGTGCCATCGGCCCGGGGACTTCTAAGGGACTCCACGAGCAGTACTTC.

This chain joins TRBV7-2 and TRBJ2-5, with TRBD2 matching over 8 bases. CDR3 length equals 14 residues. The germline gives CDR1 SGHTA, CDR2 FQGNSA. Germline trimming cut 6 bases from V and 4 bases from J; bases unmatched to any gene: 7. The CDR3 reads CASSLRRGAETQYF. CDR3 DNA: TGTGCCAGCAGTTTACGGCGGGGGGCAGAGACCCAGTACTTC. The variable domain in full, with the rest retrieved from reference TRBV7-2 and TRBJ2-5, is GAGVSQSPSNKVTEKGKDVELRCDPISGHTALYWYRQSLGQGLEFLIYFQGNSAPDKSGLPSDRFSAERTGGSVSTLTIQRTQQEDSAVYLCASSLRRGAETQYFGPGTRLLVL.

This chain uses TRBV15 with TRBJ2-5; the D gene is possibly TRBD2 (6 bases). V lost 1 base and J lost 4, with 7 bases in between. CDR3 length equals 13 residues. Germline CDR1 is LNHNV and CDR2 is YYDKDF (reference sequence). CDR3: CATSRVGGETQYF. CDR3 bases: TGTGCCACCAGCAGAGTGGGGGGAGAGACCCAGTACTTC.

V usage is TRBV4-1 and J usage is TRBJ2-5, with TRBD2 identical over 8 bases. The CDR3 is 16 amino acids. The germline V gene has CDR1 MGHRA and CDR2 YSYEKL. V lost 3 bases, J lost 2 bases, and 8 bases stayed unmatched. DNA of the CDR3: TGCGCCAGCAGCCAGGGGAGGGTAGCGGGGCAAGAGACCCAGTACTTC. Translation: CASSQGRVAGQETQYF.

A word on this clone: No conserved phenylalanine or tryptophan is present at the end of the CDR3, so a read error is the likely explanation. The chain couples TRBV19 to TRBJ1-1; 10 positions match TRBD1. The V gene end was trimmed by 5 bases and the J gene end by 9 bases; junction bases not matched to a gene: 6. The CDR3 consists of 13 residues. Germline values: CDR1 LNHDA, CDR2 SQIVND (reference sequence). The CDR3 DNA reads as TGTGCCAGTAGTCTCTCGGGACAGGGGCAAGCTTTCTCT. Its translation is CASSLSGQGQAFS.

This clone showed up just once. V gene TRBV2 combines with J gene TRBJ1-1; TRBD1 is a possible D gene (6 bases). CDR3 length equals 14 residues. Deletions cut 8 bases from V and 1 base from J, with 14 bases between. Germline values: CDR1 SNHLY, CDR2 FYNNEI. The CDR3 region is CASLGQIQNTEAFF. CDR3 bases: TGTGCCAGCTTAGGACAGATACAGAACACTGAAGCTTTCTTT. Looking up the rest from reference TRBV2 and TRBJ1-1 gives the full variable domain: EPEVTQTPSHQVTQMGQEVILRCVPISNHLYFYWYRQILGQKVEFLVSFYNNEISEKSEIFDDQFSVERPDGSNFTLKIRSTKLEDSAMYFCASLGQIQNTEAFFGQGTRLTVV.

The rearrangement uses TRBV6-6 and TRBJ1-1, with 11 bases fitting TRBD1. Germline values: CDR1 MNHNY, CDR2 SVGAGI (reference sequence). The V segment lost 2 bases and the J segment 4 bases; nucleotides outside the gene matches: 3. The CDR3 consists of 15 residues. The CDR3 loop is CASSYPGQGGTEAFF. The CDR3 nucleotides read TGTGCCAGCAGTTACCCGGGACAGGGGGGCACTGAAGCTTTCTTT.

The CDR3 DNA reads as TGTGCCAGCAGTTTAAGATCGGACAGGTTCGAGCAGTACTTC. As protein: CASSLRSDRFEQYF. This rearrangement joins TRBV27 to TRBJ2-7; 7 nucleotides match TRBD1. The germline V gene encodes CDR1 MNHEY and CDR2 SMNVEV (reference sequence). V lost 2 bases and J lost 6; bases outside the gene matches: 7. The CDR3 is 14 amino acids.

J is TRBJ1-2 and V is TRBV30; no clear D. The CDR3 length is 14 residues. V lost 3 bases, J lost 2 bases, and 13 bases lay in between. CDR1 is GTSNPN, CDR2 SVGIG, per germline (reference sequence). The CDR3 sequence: CAWSPRPPNYGYTF. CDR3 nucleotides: TGTGCCTGGAGCCCCCGGCCGCCAAACTATGGCTACACCTTC.

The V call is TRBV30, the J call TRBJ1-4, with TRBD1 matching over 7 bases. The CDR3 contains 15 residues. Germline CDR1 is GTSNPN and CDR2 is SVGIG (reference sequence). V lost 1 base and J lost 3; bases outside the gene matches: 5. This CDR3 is CAWSGYRGSNEKLFF. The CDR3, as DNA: TGTGCCTGGAGTGGCTACAGGGGTTCTAATGAAAAACTGTTTTTT.

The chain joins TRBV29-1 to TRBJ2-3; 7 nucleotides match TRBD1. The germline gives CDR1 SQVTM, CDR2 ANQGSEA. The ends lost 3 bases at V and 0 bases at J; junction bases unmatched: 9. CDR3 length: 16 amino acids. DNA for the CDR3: TGCAGCGTTGAGGGTCCTCCGGGACAGAGCACAGATACGCAGTATTTT. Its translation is CSVEGPPGQSTDTQYF.

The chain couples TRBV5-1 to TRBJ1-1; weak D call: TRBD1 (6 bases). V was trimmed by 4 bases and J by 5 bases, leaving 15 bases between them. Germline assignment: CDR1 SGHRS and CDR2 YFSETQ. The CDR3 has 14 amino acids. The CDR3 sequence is CASSGGTLWTEAFF. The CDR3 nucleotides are TGCGCCAGCAGCGGCGGGACACTGTGGACTGAAGCTTTCTTT. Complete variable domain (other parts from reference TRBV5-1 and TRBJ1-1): KAGVTQTPRYLIKTRGQQVTLSCSPISGHRSVSWYQQTPGQGLQFLFEYFSETQRNKGNFPGRFSGRQFSNSRSEMNVSTLELGDSALYLCASSGGTLWTEAFFGQGTRLTVV.

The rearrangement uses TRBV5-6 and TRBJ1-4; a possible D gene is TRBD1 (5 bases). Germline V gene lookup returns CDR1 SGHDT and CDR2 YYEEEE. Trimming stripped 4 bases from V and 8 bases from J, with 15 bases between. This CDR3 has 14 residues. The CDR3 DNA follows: TGTGCCAGCAGCCCTCGGTGGGGCGGCGAAAAACTGTTTTTT. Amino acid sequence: CASSPRWGGEKLFF. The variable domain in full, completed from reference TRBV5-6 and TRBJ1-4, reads DAGVTQSPTHLIKTRGQQVTLRCSPKSGHDTVSWYQQALGQGPQFIFQYYEEEERQRGNFPDRFSGHQFPNYSSELNVNALLLGDSALYLCASSPRWGGEKLFFGSGTQLSVL.

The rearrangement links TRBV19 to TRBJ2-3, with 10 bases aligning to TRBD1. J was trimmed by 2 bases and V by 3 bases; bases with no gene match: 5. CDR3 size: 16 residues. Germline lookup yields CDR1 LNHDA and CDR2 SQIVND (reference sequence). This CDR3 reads CASSMWTGGNTDTQYF. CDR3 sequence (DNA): TGTGCCAGTAGTATGTGGACAGGGGGTAACACAGATACGCAGTATTTT.